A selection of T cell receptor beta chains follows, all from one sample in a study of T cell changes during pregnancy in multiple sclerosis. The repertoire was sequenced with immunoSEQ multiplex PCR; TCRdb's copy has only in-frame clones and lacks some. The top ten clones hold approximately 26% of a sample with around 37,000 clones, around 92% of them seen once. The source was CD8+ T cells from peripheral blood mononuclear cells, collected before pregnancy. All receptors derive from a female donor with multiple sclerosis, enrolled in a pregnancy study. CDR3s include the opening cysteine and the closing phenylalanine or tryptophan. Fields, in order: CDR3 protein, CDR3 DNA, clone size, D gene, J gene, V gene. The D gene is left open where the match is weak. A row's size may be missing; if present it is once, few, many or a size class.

CDR3 protein: CASSLNPDTQYF; CDR3 DNA: TGTGCCAGCAGCCTAAACCCAGATACGCAGTATTTT; clone size: few; D gene: .; J gene: TRBJ2-3; V gene: TRBV7-2
CDR3 protein: CASSLGTGPSNQPQHF; CDR3 DNA: TGTGCCAGCAGCTTAGGGACAGGGCCTAGCAATCAGCCCCAGCATTTT; clone size: .; D gene: TRBD1; J gene: TRBJ1-5; V gene: TRBV11-2
CDR3 protein: CASSPLLTEEETQYF; CDR3 DNA: TGTGCCAGTAGTCCCCTCCTGACAGAGGAAGAGACCCAGTACTTC; clone size: .; D gene: .; J gene: TRBJ2-5; V gene: TRBV19
CDR3 protein: CASSPRGSRRGTDTQYF; CDR3 DNA: TGTGCCAGCAGTCCGCGCGGGAGCCGGCGGGGCACAGATACGCAGTATTTT; clone size: .; D gene: TRBD2; J gene: TRBJ2-3; V gene: TRBV27
CDR3 protein: CASSERGGTGELFF; CDR3 DNA: TGTGCCAGCAGCGAGAGGGGGGGCACCGGGGAGCTGTTTTTT; clone size: .; D gene: .; J gene: TRBJ2-2; V gene: TRBV9
CDR3 protein: CASSLEWGGSSYEQYF; CDR3 DNA: TGTGCCAGCAGCTTAGAATGGGGCGGGAGCTCCTACGAGCAGTACTTC; clone size: once; D gene: TRBD2; J gene: TRBJ2-7; V gene: TRBV11-2
CDR3 protein: CASSFRTSVRNEQFF; CDR3 DNA: TGTGCCAGCAGCTTTCGGACTAGCGTAAGAAATGAGCAGTTCTTC; clone size: .; D gene: TRBD2; J gene: TRBJ2-1; V gene: TRBV5-5
CDR3 protein: CASSVAGSGDYNEQFF; CDR3 DNA: TGTGCCAGCAGCGTAGCGGGTAGCGGGGATTACAATGAGCAGTTCTTC; clone size: once; D gene: TRBD2; J gene: TRBJ2-1; V gene: TRBV9
CDR3 protein: CASSANRDRGNTEAFF; CDR3 DNA: TGTGCCAGCAGCGCCAACCGGGACAGGGGGAACACTGAAGCTTTCTTT; clone size: .; D gene: TRBD1; J gene: TRBJ1-1; V gene: TRBV9
CDR3 protein: CASSPRGQEDLQETQYF; CDR3 DNA: TGTGCCAGCAGTCCCCGGGGACAGGAGGATTTACAAGAGACCCAGTACTTC; clone size: .; D gene: TRBD1; J gene: TRBJ2-5; V gene: TRBV27
CDR3 protein: CAWSVGAVNTEAFF; CDR3 DNA: TGTGCCTGGAGTGTTGGGGCGGTGAACACTGAAGCTTTCTTT; clone size: few; D gene: .; J gene: TRBJ1-1; V gene: TRBV30
CDR3 protein: CASLGANVLTF; CDR3 DNA: TGTGCCAGCCTCGGGGCCAACGTCCTGACTTTC; clone size: .; D gene: .; J gene: TRBJ2-6; V gene: TRBV2
CDR3 protein: CASSAGTDAYEQYF; CDR3 DNA: TGTGCCAGCAGCGCCGGGACTGACGCCTACGAGCAGTACTTC; clone size: .; D gene: .; J gene: TRBJ2-7; V gene: TRBV9
CDR3 protein: CASSPVITNEKLFF; CDR3 DNA: TGTGCCAGCAGCCCCGTTATAACTAATGAAAAACTGTTTTTT; clone size: .; D gene: .; J gene: TRBJ1-4; V gene: TRBV7-6
CDR3 protein: CASSFETSSYNEQFF; CDR3 DNA: TGTGCCAGCAGTTTTGAGACTAGTTCCTACAATGAGCAGTTCTTC; clone size: .; D gene: .; J gene: TRBJ2-1; V gene: TRBV27
CDR3 protein: CASSELAGDYNEQFF; CDR3 DNA: TGTGCCAGCAGTGAACTAGCGGGAGACTACAATGAGCAGTTCTTC; clone size: medium-sized; D gene: TRBD2; J gene: TRBJ2-1; V gene: TRBV6-4
CDR3 protein: CARPRFPYAAQYF; CDR3 DNA: TGTGCCAGACCTCGTTTTCCCTACGCGGCCCAGTACTTC; clone size: .; D gene: .; J gene: TRBJ2-5; V gene: TRBV28
CDR3 protein: CASSFLPGQKQPQHF; CDR3 DNA: TGTGCCAGCAGTTTTTTGCCGGGACAGAAGCAGCCCCAGCATTTT; clone size: .; D gene: TRBD1; J gene: TRBJ1-5; V gene: TRBV28
CDR3 protein: CASSQWGGNQPQHF; CDR3 DNA: TGCGCCAGCAGCCAGTGGGGGGGCAATCAGCCCCAGCATTTT; clone size: .; D gene: .; J gene: TRBJ1-5; V gene: TRBV5-1
CDR3 protein: CASSSQRRDIGSGANVLTF; CDR3 DNA: TGTGCCAGCAGCTCACAGCGGAGAGATATAGGCTCTGGGGCCAACGTCCTGACTTTC; clone size: .; D gene: .; J gene: TRBJ2-6; V gene: TRBV7-2
CDR3 protein: CASSFKRFQETQYF; CDR3 DNA: TGTGCCAGCAGCTTCAAGCGATTCCAAGAGACCCAGTACTTC; clone size: once; D gene: .; J gene: TRBJ2-5; V gene: TRBV7-8
CDR3 protein: CASSEGPAGSPLHF; CDR3 DNA: TGTGCCAGCAGTGAAGGTCCGGCAGGTTCACCCCTCCACTTT; clone size: few; D gene: .; J gene: TRBJ1-6; V gene: TRBV6-4
CDR3 protein: CASSPFLAGGGEQYF; CDR3 DNA: TGTGCCAGCAGTCCCTTTCTAGCGGGAGGGGGCGAGCAGTACTTC; clone size: .; D gene: TRBD2; J gene: TRBJ2-7; V gene: TRBV27
CDR3 protein: CASSQDLPAGVQETQYF; CDR3 DNA: TGCGCCAGCAGCCAAGACTTGCCAGCGGGGGTCCAAGAGACCCAGTACTTC; clone size: once; D gene: TRBD2; J gene: TRBJ2-5; V gene: TRBV4-1
CDR3 protein: CASSPPYDEQFF; CDR3 DNA: TGCGCCAGCAGCCCGCCCTACGATGAGCAGTTCTTC; clone size: .; D gene: .; J gene: TRBJ2-1; V gene: TRBV4-1
CDR3 protein: CASSDFRDTRSDEQFF; CDR3 DNA: TGTGCCAGCAGCGACTTCCGGGACACCCGGTCGGATGAGCAGTTCTTC; clone size: once; D gene: .; J gene: TRBJ2-1; V gene: TRBV2
CDR3 protein: CASSPRTGANTGELFF; CDR3 DNA: TGTGCCAGCAGCCCGCGGACAGGAGCTAATACCGGGGAGCTGTTTTTT; clone size: .; D gene: TRBD1; J gene: TRBJ2-2; V gene: TRBV7-6
CDR3 protein: CASSLGGSETQYF; CDR3 DNA: TGTGCCAGCAGTTTGGGGGGATCCGAGACCCAGTACTTC; clone size: .; D gene: .; J gene: TRBJ2-5; V gene: TRBV28
CDR3 protein: CASSLPGGREAFF; CDR3 DNA: TGTGCCAGCAGCCTGCCAGGGGGTCGTGAAGCTTTCTTT; clone size: .; D gene: TRBD1; J gene: TRBJ1-1; V gene: TRBV27
CDR3 protein: CASSLGQGIGQPQHF; CDR3 DNA: TGTGCCAGCAGCCTGGGACAGGGAATAGGTCAGCCCCAGCATTTT; clone size: once; D gene: TRBD1; J gene: TRBJ1-5; V gene: TRBV7-6
CDR3 protein: CASSPGLAGGLDSYEQYF; CDR3 DNA: TGTGCCAGCAGCCCAGGACTAGCGGGAGGCCTAGATTCCTACGAGCAGTACTTC; clone size: .; D gene: TRBD2; J gene: TRBJ2-7; V gene: TRBV11-1
CDR3 protein: CASKARAGGKYEQYF; CDR3 DNA: TGTGCCAGCAAGGCCCGGGCAGGGGGCAAGTACGAGCAGTACTTC; clone size: .; D gene: TRBD1; J gene: TRBJ2-7; V gene: TRBV2
CDR3 protein: CASSLESTNQGETQYF; CDR3 DNA: TGTGCCAGCAGCTTAGAGTCGACAAACCAGGGGGAGACCCAGTACTTC; clone size: .; D gene: .; J gene: TRBJ2-5; V gene: TRBV7-9
CDR3 protein: CASSLDTYEQYF; CDR3 DNA: TGTGCCAGCAGCTTAGACACCTACGAGCAGTACTTC; clone size: .; D gene: .; J gene: TRBJ2-7; V gene: TRBV7-9
CDR3 protein: CASSGVVDWRETQYF; CDR3 DNA: TGTGCCAGCAGTGGCGTAGTTGACTGGCGAGAGACCCAGTACTTC; clone size: .; D gene: .; J gene: TRBJ2-5; V gene: TRBV2
CDR3 protein: CASSGAGTSGTHEQYF; CDR3 DNA: TGTGCCAGCAGCGGCGCCGGGACTAGCGGGACCCACGAGCAGTACTTC; clone size: .; D gene: TRBD2; J gene: TRBJ2-7; V gene: TRBV9
CDR3 protein: CASSPSGGAYNEQFF; CDR3 DNA: TGTGCCAGCAGCCCCAGCGGGGGGGCCTACAATGAGCAGTTCTTC; clone size: .; D gene: TRBD2; J gene: TRBJ2-1; V gene: TRBV7-3
CDR3 protein: CASSSPTGDTGELFF; CDR3 DNA: TGTGCCAGCAGTTCCCCGACAGGGGACACCGGGGAGCTGTTTTTT; clone size: .; D gene: TRBD1; J gene: TRBJ2-2; V gene: TRBV28
CDR3 protein: CASSGRGSDNEQFF; CDR3 DNA: TGTGCCAGCAGTGGGAGGGGAAGCGACAATGAGCAGTTCTTC; clone size: .; D gene: TRBD2; J gene: TRBJ2-1; V gene: TRBV7-6
CDR3 protein: CASSLAGKEQYF; CDR3 DNA: TGTGCCAGCAGTCTAGCGGGGAAGGAGCAGTACTTC; clone size: .; D gene: TRBD2; J gene: TRBJ2-7; V gene: TRBV14